Here is one T cell receptor beta chain with its context. Its antigen remains unidentified. No base quality information exists; no much larger clone differs at one position. The data belong to a study of blood T cell repertoires in COVID-19 (dated by TCRdb to 2019 to 2021). At the level of the whole study: Samples covering the acute and convalescent phases of COVID-19 were provided by collaborators in the United States, Italy and Spain. The repertoires were released in a freely available public database intended as a resource for research on the immune response to SARS-CoV-2. HLA class I and class II types, where available, came from metadata supplied by the sample provider rather than from assay-based typing. A de-identified subject ID, COVID-19 status, age in years and sex were almost always included in the sample metadata. Deeply sampled blood TCRbeta repertoires from subjects exposed to, actively infected with, or recovered from COVID-19 were included in the dataset. The material from the prospective study consisted of cDNA or gDNA derived from T cells, B-cell-depleted T cells, or PBMCs. The samples were drawn from the first 160 participants of the ongoing ImmuneRACE study and from 1,254 subjects provided by 6 global collaborators.

What the research found in general, with its limitations: The quantity of clinical and demographic metadata differed by source and by participant and was supplied without curation.

TCRbeta CDR3 regions were amplified from genomic DNA by means of the immunoSEQ Assay, a bias-controlled multiplex PCR. As for the original processing: The number of nucleated cells in each sample was estimated from the amplification of reference gene primers within the assay. To quantify the absolute abundance of each unique TCRbeta CDR3 rearrangement, sequence reads were collapsed and filtered. For each sample, productive Simpson clonality was calculated as the square root of Simpson's diversity index over productive rearrangements. This is the immuneACCESS table as TCRdb keeps it, with only in-frame sequences that have V and J called. A part of the clones is gone; compared with another copy, unresolved V genes explain less than half, and the rest is unexplained. That table furnishes V, J and clone size, whereas the DNA furnished D and trimming. The sample table records some 83,000 clones; around 88% of these occur just once. Roughly 8% of the sample belongs to the ten largest clones.

Each collaborating institution followed its own protocols to collect whole blood in K2EDTA tubes. For TCRbeta analysis, collaborators shipped samples as frozen whole blood, isolated PBMCs, or DNA extracted from either of those sample types. Material for sequencing was peripheral blood. This sequence originates from a man over 45 with active COVID-19.

The DNA reads TGTGCCAGTAGTATGAACAAAGATCAGCCCCAGCATTTT. Translated, it gives CASSMNKDQPQHF. Rearrangement joined TRBV19 to TRBJ1-5, with the D gene not clear enough to name. The CDR3, from cysteine to phenylalanine, totals 13 residues. Of all the DNA, just the CDR3 is kept, 39 bases in frame from base 1. V is pared back by 3 bases and J by 5 bases, with 8 bases lying between the germline termini. Reading the germline V gene (reference sequence) gives CDR1 LNHDA and CDR2 SQIVND.